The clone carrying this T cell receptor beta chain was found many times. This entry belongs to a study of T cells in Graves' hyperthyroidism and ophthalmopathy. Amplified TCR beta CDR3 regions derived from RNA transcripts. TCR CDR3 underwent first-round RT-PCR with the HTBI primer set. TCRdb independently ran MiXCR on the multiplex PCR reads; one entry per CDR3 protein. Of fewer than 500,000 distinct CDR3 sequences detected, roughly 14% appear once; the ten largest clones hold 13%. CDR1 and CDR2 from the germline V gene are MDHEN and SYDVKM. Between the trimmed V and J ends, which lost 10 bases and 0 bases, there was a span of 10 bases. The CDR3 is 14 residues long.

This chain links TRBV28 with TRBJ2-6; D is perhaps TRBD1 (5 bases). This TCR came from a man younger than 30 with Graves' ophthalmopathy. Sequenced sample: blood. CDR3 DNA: TGTGCCACCCCAGACAGCTCTGGGGCCAACGTCCTGACTTTC. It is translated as CATPDSSGANVLTF.